Given below is one TCR beta chain in context. No cognate antigen has been identified for it. Base quality data are lacking; no much larger clone is found one base away. Libraries were built with the immunoSEQ multiplex PCR assay. The multiplex PCR relied on a mix of 60 forward primers for TCR Vbeta segments and 13 reverse primers for TCR Jbeta segments. The CDR3 region of rearranged TCR beta genes was amplified from genomic DNA with a multiplex PCR assay. The Illumina HiSeq System was used to sequence the amplified TCR beta libraries as 87-base-pair reads. The authors processed their data as follows. A later analysis counted 75 million to 100 million unique TCR beta chains across the approximately 700 repertoires, and 10 million to 12 million of these chains were shared by at least two donors. Raw reads were error-corrected and collapsed into unique sequences with a nearest-neighbor algorithm that merged closely related sequences to remove PCR and sequencing errors. CDR3 sequences were aligned to IMGT reference sequences to assign V, D and J gene segments. For a sequence to be retained, at least a six-nucleotide match to both a V gene segment and a J gene segment was required. A rearrangement counted as productive if the CDR3 had no stop codons and remained in frame with V and J, and every other rearrangement counted as non-productive. Following IMGT convention, CDR3 was defined as the stretch from the second conserved V-encoded cysteine up to the conserved J-encoded phenylalanine. In an earlier analysis of around 600 of the donors, sequences lacking an unambiguous match to a single V gene segment were excluded. In an earlier analysis of a few hundred of the donors, V segments were called functional above 56.7% productive rearrangements and were called segregating when the between-donor standard deviation exceeded 5%. To diagnose cytomegalovirus status from the catalog of TCR beta chain sequences, a statistical classification framework was built. V and J gene assignment, in a later analysis, came from comparing TCR nucleotide sequences with IMGT/GENE-DB human TR gene sequences. In a later analysis, CDR3 sequences and most-parsimonious VDJ recombination scenarios were assigned using the TCRdist pipeline. A later analysis defined each TCR beta chain by its CDR3 amino acid sequence plus V-gene family, and excluded reads lacking a unique V-gene family. In a later analysis, approximately 590 highly shared, low-generation-probability nucleotide sequences were removed to address suspected cross-contamination and a sequencing artifact. A later analysis calculated a clonal expansion index for each public chain from normalized within-repertoire ranks of inferred template counts. Generation probabilities in a later analysis came from a VDJ recombination model fitted to out-of-frame rearrangements, and those results were checked against IGoR. In a later analysis, TCR-TCR, TCR-HLA and TCR-CMV co-occurrence was scored with hypergeometric tests, and a repertoire-size bias correction was applied to TCR pairs. False discovery rates were estimated in a later analysis by permuting HLA or CMV assignments 20 times. In a later analysis, co-occurring TCRs were grouped using DBSCAN, and TCRdist sequence similarity was added for clustering within HLA-allele-positive subsets. Repertoires with fewer than 30,000 or more than 120,000 public chains, plus five repertoires with anomalous nucleotide sharing, were excluded from co-occurrence clustering. TCRdb limited this immuneACCESS table to in-frame rearrangements with V and J called. A share of clones is missing; checked studies link under half to unresolved V genes, and the rest is unexplained. V and J calls and clone size are as listed in that table; D and trimming were resolved from the DNA. A total of under 200,000 clones appear in this sample, 70% to 80% of them only once. The ten largest clones represent 2% to 2.5% of the sample.

The CDR3 spans 15 residues, from the cysteine through the phenylalanine. Solely the CDR3 DNA is kept, with 45 bases framed from the first base. V and J are truncated by 0 bases and 0 bases respectively, leaving an intervening sequence of 9 bases. The germline V gene (reference sequence) yields SGHNT for CDR1 and YYREEE for CDR2. The data stem from a study of cytomegalovirus exposure and HLA in healthy donors (dated by TCRdb to about 2017). For the study in its entirety: In an earlier analysis of approximately 500 of the donors, approximately 260 Gb of sequence data and some 100 million unique TCR beta sequences from roughly 180 million T cells were reported. Donor age, sex, ethnicity and CMV serostatus were compiled alongside the repertoire data. Among 398 genotyped donors of the cohort, an average of approximately 240,000 unique TCR beta nucleotide sequences were sequenced per donor, roughly 20% of them non-productive. Of the roughly 410 genotyped donors, over 80% were placed in the genetic ancestry cluster associated with self-reported Caucasian donors. Along with the approximately 600-subject first cohort, a separate validation cohort of around 110 different subjects was used. Every repertoire in the discovery cohort had been generated on one and the same sequencing platform. A few DR-DQ haplotypes were treated as single units for association and clustering because of strong linkage in the cohort. To study patterns of TCR occurrence, a later analysis re-analyzed previously published TCR beta repertoires from under 750 donors and added high-resolution HLA genotyping. In a later genetic analysis, genome-wide SNP genotypes for about 55% of the 666 donors were used, and that subset was treated as a discovery cohort. Typing coverage varied by locus: roughly 629-630 donors for A, B, C, DRB1 and DQB1; 522 for DQA1; more than 600 for DPA1; 400 to 480 for DPB1. Both class I and class II loci were covered by HLA typing, at four-digit resolution. Approximately 300 gigabases of sequencing data and tens of millions of unique TCR sequences were included in an early release covering about 700 HLA-typed donors. To predict cytomegalovirus infection status, the study brought together high-throughput TCR immunosequencing, statistical association of individual TCRs with disease status, and machine learning. To decide whether each TCR beta V gene segment behaved as functional or pseudogenic, an earlier analysis of several hundred of the donors relied on high-throughput TCR beta sequencing. Rather than drawing on any new phenotypic data, the later analysis identified candidate immune exposures from TCR beta sequences and the way those sequences occurred across donors. The study aimed to test whether signatures of past pathogen exposure could be identified by cataloging public T cell receptors. The T cell repertoires of 670 or so subjects were profiled by immunosequencing and related to cytomegalovirus serostatus. Here is what the overall study found, with its caveats: According to a later analysis, TCR association rates differed among HLA loci, with DRB1 alleles showing the most associated TCRs and HLA-C alleles showing the fewest. When HLA alleles, especially DR and DQ, strongly co-occurred, TCR associations were difficult to assign to individual alleles. A cluster of highly shared sequence variants was judged likely to be a technical artifact of the sequencing pipeline. Specific HLA alleles were associated with over 15,000 TCR beta sequences at a false discovery rate of 0.05 in a later analysis. Broadly in line with IMGT annotations, most TCR beta V segments showed up in productive rearrangements about 90% or about 30% of the time in an earlier analysis of approximately 600 of the donors. A further reported finding was that TCR beta sequences accurately predicted the HLA-A and HLA-B alleles for most subjects in the first cohort. Roughly uniform sequencing depth across donors was assumed in presence/absence analyses, although this assumption may not hold. According to a later analysis, most CMV-associated TCR beta chains appeared to be HLA-restricted, and the HLA associations seemed to be driven largely by CMV exposure. In vitro tests confirmed that a few of the cytomegalovirus-associated TCR beta chains recognize cytomegalovirus antigens. Immune exposure information for the cohort was limited to CMV serostatus. Only TCR beta chains were sequenced in this cohort, and the absence of alpha or paired-chain data limited detectable features. The earlier analysis of 587 of the donors excluded some 15 rarely observed V segments, including chromosome 9 orphons, because counts were too low. The authors suggested that the approach could potentially be generalized to other disease states and immunological phenotypes. Cytomegalovirus status was reported to be diagnosed by the classifier with high specificity and sensitivity in both the original and validation cohorts. A total of 150 or so TCR beta chains were listed by the study as associated with cytomegalovirus. Correlated functional status among segregating V segments might reflect linkage disequilibrium, but an unknown experimental factor could not be ruled out. Some IMGT-functional V segments, including TRBV6-2 and TRBV6-3, could not be told apart with the 87-base-pair reads, so those segments were excluded. A later analysis found that HLA-associated TCR beta chains were more clonally expanded and had lower generation probabilities than equally common non-associated chains. According to a later genetic analysis, donors in an Asian-associated ancestry cluster had fewer N-insertions in productive TCRs than the approximately 670-donor mean. While some public TCRs were present in many individuals, most TCR sequences turned up only very rarely across donors. Because some donors lacked HLA typing at each locus, the association tests relied only on the typed subset. V-gene and J-gene trimming of TCR beta chains was associated with a missense DCLRE1C variant in a later genetic analysis, and the association was replicated in an independent cohort. According to a later analysis, parvovirus B19, influenza, CMV and Epstein-Barr virus appeared linked to several top co-occurrence clusters.

The cohort comprised 710 or so healthy bone marrow donors. All cohort members were sampled while nominally healthy, although unrecorded immune exposures were likely present. The donor tested CMV seropositive and was one of the 289 seropositive cohort members. Each donor provided a peripheral blood sample, and peripheral blood mononuclear cells were used for TCR beta sequencing. The Qiagen DNeasy Blood Extraction Kit was used to extract genomic DNA from the blood cell samples. The sequenced sample was PBMCs. The TCR was taken from a woman in her twenties or thirties in good health and CMV-seropositive. The sequence joins TRBV5-4 to TRBJ1-2; the D gene is unclear. CDR3 sequence: CASSLEVAANYGYTF. The DNA sequence follows: TGTGCCAGCAGCTTGGAGGTAGCCGCTAACTATGGCTACACCTTC.